One and the same sample provided the 23 T cell receptor beta chains below, sequenced in a study of cytomegalovirus exposure and HLA in healthy donors. Libraries were prepared by immunoSEQ multiplex PCR; TCRdb keeps only in-frame clonotypes and omits some of them. The table records about 160,000 clones, roughly 96% of them present only once. Sequencing was carried out using PBMCs. All receptors come from a woman aged 18-30 years in good health and CMV-seronegative.

The J gene is TRBJ2-5, the V gene TRBV5-1, with D uncertain. Germline CDR1 reads SGHRS; CDR2 reads YFSETQ. The germline V and J ends were trimmed by 6 bases and 1 base, with 13 bases remaining between them. This CDR3 is built from 14 residues. As DNA, the CDR3 is TGCGCCAGCAATTACGGAACAGCCCAAGAGACCCAGTACTTC. It yields the protein CASNYGTAQETQYF.

This clone was seen just once. The chain employs TRBV11-2 and TRBJ2-3; no clear D. Germline V gene lookup returns CDR1 SGHAT and CDR2 FQNNGV. CDR3 length: 13 residues. V shed 3 bases and J shed 3 bases, with 7 bases lying between them. This CDR3 is CASSFFSTDTQYF. The CDR3 DNA sequence: TGTGCCAGCAGCTTTTTCTCTACAGATACGCAGTATTTT.

The chain recombines TRBV25-1 with TRBJ2-1; D might be TRBD1 (5 bases). This CDR3 region has 11 residues. The ends were cut back, 6 bases at V and 13 bases at J, with 13 bases in the middle. The V gene's germline CDR1 is MGHDK and CDR2 SYGVNS. The CDR3 loop reads CASSFDRGQFF. The CDR3 region has the DNA TGTGCCAGCAGCTTTGACAGAGGCCAGTTCTTC.

The chain combines TRBV6-5 with TRBJ2-7, with D perhaps matching TRBD2 (5 bases). Germline values: CDR1 MNHEY, CDR2 SVGAGI. V lost 5 bases and J lost 5, with 19 bases in between. The CDR3 is made up of 15 amino acids. CDR3 coding DNA: TGTGCCAGCAGTAGACCGGGGAGCAAACTCCACGAGCAGTACTTC. Protein product: CASSRPGSKLHEQYF.

This clone was detected only once. V is TRBV11-3 and J is TRBJ2-3, with a weak D call TRBD2 (5 bases). Trimming took off 1 base at V and 1 base at J, with 12 bases between the two ends. This CDR3 contains 16 residues. Germline V gene data show CDR1 as SGHNT and CDR2 as YENEEA. The CDR3 DNA is TGTGCCAGCAGCTTAGGTCGCAGCGGCGGCACAGATACGCAGTATTTT. Amino acid sequence: CASSLGRSGGTDTQYF.

The chain couples TRBV19 to TRBJ2-3; D ambiguous. The germline V gene has CDR1 LNHDA and CDR2 SQIVND (reference sequence). Trimming left V 1 base short and J 2 bases short, with 7 bases between. CDR3 length: 14 amino acids. The CDR3 sequence is CASSIGNPTDTQYF. Written as DNA, the CDR3 is TGTGCCAGTAGTATAGGTAATCCCACAGATACGCAGTATTTT.

The V and J genes are TRBV7-3 and TRBJ2-5; TRBD2 aligns across 7 bases. The V segment lost 5 bases and the J segment 2 bases; nucleotides outside the gene matches: 5. Germline V CDR1 and CDR2: SGHTA, FQGTGA. The CDR3 covers 14 residues. The CDR3 loop reads CASSRGGPQETQYF. The CDR3 DNA reads as TGTGCCAGCAGCCGCGGGGGACCACAAGAGACCCAGTACTTC. Together with reference TRBV7-3 and TRBJ2-5, the CDR3 gives the full variable domain: GAGVSQTPSNKVTEKGKYVELRCDPISGHTALYWYRQSLGQGPEFLIYFQGTGAADDSGLPNDRFFAVRPEGSVSTLKIQRTERGDSAVYLCASSRGGPQETQYFGPGTRLLVL.

This clone was picked up one time. The chain has TRBV13 and TRBJ2-1; D gene unclear. This CDR3 is built from 10 residues. From germline, CDR1 is PRHDT and CDR2 FYEKMQ (reference sequence). Deletions cut 6 bases from V and 6 bases from J, with 3 bases between. The CDR3 DNA is TGTGCCAGCAGTCGCAATGAGCAGTTCTTC. Translating it yields CASSRNEQFF. The variable domain in full, with the rest retrieved from reference TRBV13 and TRBJ2-1, is AAGVIQSPRHLIKEKRETATLKCYPIPRHDTVYWYQQGPGQDPQFLISFYEKMQSDKGSIPDRFSAQQFSDYHSELNMSSLELGDSALYFCASSRNEQFFGPGTRLTVL.

The rearrangement joins TRBV6-5 to TRBJ1-2; tentative D call: TRBD1 (6 bases). In germline, CDR1 is MNHEY, CDR2 SVGAGI. The length of the CDR3 is 15 residues. V was trimmed by 4 bases and J by 5 bases, leaving 17 bases between them. The CDR3 region has the DNA TGTGCCAGCAGTTGGCTACAGGGTGGCGGGTATGGCTACACCTTC. As protein: CASSWLQGGGYGYTF.

This clone was recorded once. This sequence joins TRBV19 and TRBJ1-6; 8 nucleotides line up with TRBD1. The germline CDR1 and CDR2 sequences are LNHDA and SQIVND (reference sequence). The CDR3 is 15 amino acids. Trimming removed 5 bases from V and 7 bases from J; junction bases left unmatched: 7. The CDR3 region has the DNA TGTGCCAGTAGTGTGACAGGGGCTTTAAATTCACCCCTCCACTTT. It yields the protein CASSVTGALNSPLHF.

J is TRBJ2-3 and V is TRBV16; 9 positions agree with TRBD1. Looked up from germline, CDR1 is KGHSY and CDR2 is FQNENV. The CDR3 length is 18 residues. V shed 3 bases, J shed 0 bases, and the junction held 10 bases outside the gene matches. CDR3 in amino acids: CASSHFGRGQGSTDTQYF. Written as DNA, the CDR3 is TGTGCCAGCAGCCACTTCGGAAGGGGACAGGGTAGCACAGATACGCAGTATTTT. Variable domain in full (rest from reference TRBV16 and TRBJ2-3): GEEVAQTPKHLVRGEGQKAKLYCAPIKGHSYVFWYQQVLKNEFKFLISFQNENVFDETGMPKERFSAKCLPNSPCSLEIQATKLEDSAVYFCASSHFGRGQGSTDTQYFGPGTRLTVL.

The rearrangement joins TRBV6-1 to TRBJ1-2; D gene uncertain. From germline, CDR1 is MNHNS and CDR2 SASEGT. Between the trimmed V and J ends, which lost 6 bases and 5 bases, there was a span of 10 bases. The CDR3 has 12 amino acids. CDR3 nucleotides: TGTGCCAGCAGACTGGGCTGGTATGGCTACACCTTC. Translation gives CASRLGWYGYTF.

The chain joins TRBV19 to TRBJ1-5; D is perhaps TRBD1 (5 bases). The CDR3 totals 15 residues. Germline values: CDR1 LNHDA, CDR2 SQIVND (reference sequence). Trimming removed 6 bases at V and 2 bases at J, with 14 bases between. The DNA of the CDR3 is TGTGCCAGTAGGACAGATCGTGGCGGCAATCAGCCCCAGCATTTT. It specifies CASRTDRGGNQPQHF.

This sequence joins TRBV9 and TRBJ2-7; 7 bases align to TRBD2. The CDR3 is 14 residues long. Germline V gives CDR1 SGDLS, CDR2 YYNGEE. V was clipped by 0 bases and J by 2 bases; unmatched bases: 2. The DNA for the CDR3 is TGTGCCAGCAGCGTAGGACGGGGGGCCTACGAGCAGTACTTC. This gives the protein CASSVGRGAYEQYF.

This clone was observed a handful of times. The chain links TRBV5-6 to TRBJ2-1, with 7 bases that match TRBD1. Germline values: CDR1 SGHDT, CDR2 YYEEEE. CDR3 length: 12 residues. V dropped 0 bases and J dropped 15; count of bases not matched to a gene: 6. Written as DNA, the CDR3 is TGTGCCAGCAGCTTGGCTATACAGGGGTGGTTCTTC. Residues: CASSLAIQGWFF.

The chain couples TRBV18 to TRBJ2-7; 9 bases align to TRBD2. Germline values: CDR1 KGHSH, CDR2 LQKENI. V dropped 5 bases and J dropped 0; count of bases not matched to a gene: 8. The CDR3 extends over 16 amino acids. Here the CDR3 reads CASSTSSGESSYEQYF. CDR3 nucleotides: TGTGCCAGCTCAACCTCTAGCGGGGAAAGCTCCTACGAGCAGTACTTC.

The chain uses TRBV11-2 and TRBJ2-7; 12 bases are a match to TRBD1. This CDR3 contains 15 residues. V was pared by 3 bases and J by 6 bases, with 6 bases of the junction left unmatched. Looked up from germline, CDR1 is SGHAT and CDR2 is FQNNGV. CDR3 sequence reads: CASSFGTGGAGEQYF. For the CDR3, the DNA is TGTGCCAGCAGCTTTGGGACAGGGGGCGCGGGCGAGCAGTACTTC.

V usage is TRBV19 and J usage is TRBJ1-1; D gene unclear. The CDR3 is made up of 16 amino acids. V lost 8 bases to trimming and J lost 1 base, with 20 bases between them. Per germline, CDR1 LNHDA and CDR2 SQIVND (reference sequence). CDR3 region: CASRTARYLGNTEAFF. CDR3 DNA: TGTGCCAGTCGTACAGCGCGGTATTTAGGGAACACTGAAGCTTTCTTT.

This clone showed up just once. The genes are TRBV7-8 and TRBJ2-7; the match to TRBD1 covers 7 bases. J lost 6 bases, V lost 5 bases, and 7 bases had no gene match. This CDR3 has 13 residues. The germline V gene encodes CDR1 SGHVS and CDR2 FQNEAQ. The DNA of the CDR3 is TGTGCCAGCAGCCAGGGGGTAGGGGCCGAGCAGTACTTC. Amino acid sequence: CASSQGVGAEQYF.

This clone was seen a single time. V is TRBV19 and J is TRBJ1-4; TRBD1 is a possible D gene (6 bases). V was clipped by 3 bases and J by 5 bases, with 13 bases between them. The CDR3 extends over 15 amino acids. The germline V gene has CDR1 LNHDA and CDR2 SQIVND (reference sequence). The CDR3 bases are TGTGCCAGTAGTATTTCGGGGGGCGGGAATGAAAAACTGTTTTTT. This sequence encodes CASSISGGGNEKLFF.

The rearrangement joins TRBV7-2 to TRBJ1-3; D is unclear. With 5 bases removed from V and 0 bases from J, the gap between germline ends came to 11 bases. The germline gives CDR1 SGHTA, CDR2 FQGNSA. The CDR3 has 15 residues. Here the CDR3 reads CASSRGVSSGNTIYF. The CDR3 bases are TGTGCCAGCAGCCGAGGTGTCTCCTCTGGAAACACCATATATTTT. The complete variable domain, with remaining parts taken from reference TRBV7-2 and TRBJ1-3, reads GAGVSQSPSNKVTEKGKDVELRCDPISGHTALYWYRQSLGQGLEFLIYFQGNSAPDKSGLPSDRFSAERTGGSVSTLTIQRTQQEDSAVYLCASSRGVSSGNTIYFGEGSWLTVV.

This chain links TRBV11-2 with TRBJ1-1; possibly TRBD1 for D (6 bases). The CDR3 is 16 amino acids. The germline gives CDR1 SGHAT, CDR2 FQNNGV. V was cut by 0 bases and J by 0 bases, with 11 bases left in between. The CDR3 nucleotides are TGTGCCAGCAGCTTAGAGGGGGGGGGCATGAACACTGAAGCTTTCTTT. As protein: CASSLEGGGMNTEAFF.

The V call is TRBV10-3, the J call TRBJ1-5, with D perhaps matching TRBD1 (6 bases). The length of the CDR3 is 16 residues. V was trimmed by 2 bases and J by 2 bases, leaving 13 bases between them. Per germline, CDR1 ENHRY and CDR2 SYGVKD. The CDR3 region is CAISEPATGGNQPQHF. The DNA of the CDR3 is TGTGCCATCAGTGAGCCCGCGACAGGCGGCAATCAGCCCCAGCATTTT.